This T cell receptor beta chain derives from a study of cytomegalovirus exposure and HLA in healthy donors (dated by TCRdb to 2016 to 2017). With regard to the full study: In an earlier analysis of about 560 of the donors, under 300 Gb of sequence data and approximately 100 million unique TCR beta sequences from about 180 million T cells were reported. Along with the approximately 600-subject first cohort, a separate validation cohort of over 90 different subjects was used. A handful of DR-DQ haplotypes were handled as single units for association and clustering because linkage in the cohort was strong. The study combined high-throughput TCR immunosequencing, statistical association of individual TCRs with disease status, and machine learning to predict cytomegalovirus infection status. In a later analysis, previously published TCR beta repertoires from 670 or so donors were re-analyzed and high-resolution HLA genotyping was added so that TCR occurrence patterns could be studied. The T cell repertoires of several hundred subjects were profiled by immunosequencing and related to cytomegalovirus serostatus. Around 330 gigabases of sequencing data and about 92 million unique TCR sequences made up an early release that covered 500 to 700 HLA-typed donors. Every repertoire in the discovery cohort had been generated on one and the same sequencing platform. The number of donors typed differed by locus, with about 629-640 for A, B, C, DRB1 and DQB1, 522 for DQA1, over 600 for DPA1, and approximately 470 for DPB1. The study was designed to test whether signatures of past pathogen exposure could be identified by cataloging public T cell receptors. Of the roughly 400 genotyped donors, 70% to 90% were placed in the genetic ancestry cluster associated with self-reported Caucasian donors. An earlier analysis of approximately 500 of the donors applied high-throughput TCR beta sequencing to assess whether each TCR beta V gene segment acted as functional or pseudogenic. Class I and class II HLA loci were covered by the typing at four-digit resolution. A later genetic analysis took genome-wide SNP genotypes for 398 of the 666 donors and used that subset as a discovery cohort. Across approximately 420 genotyped donors of the cohort, an average of about 250,000 unique TCR beta nucleotide sequences per donor were sequenced, and roughly 20% of those sequences were non-productive. Alongside the repertoire data, information on donor age, sex, ethnicity and CMV serostatus was compiled. In the later analysis, no new phenotypic data were used to find candidate immune exposures; instead, reliance was placed on TCR beta sequences and their occurrence across donors. Study-wide findings and limitations: Because counts were too low, seventeen rarely observed V segments, including chromosome 9 orphons, were excluded from the earlier analysis of roughly 580 of the donors. The sequencing pipeline was judged likely to have produced a cluster of highly shared sequence variants as a technical artifact. In a later analysis, several top co-occurrence clusters were reported to appear linked to parvovirus B19, influenza, CMV and Epstein-Barr virus. Three of the identified cytomegalovirus-associated TCR beta chains were confirmed in vitro to be specific for cytomegalovirus antigens. A further reported finding was that TCR beta sequences accurately predicted the HLA-A and HLA-B alleles for most subjects in the first cohort. Most TCR sequences were observed very rarely across donors, whereas some public TCRs were present in many individuals. Assigning TCR associations to individual alleles was difficult when HLA alleles, especially DR and DQ, strongly co-occurred. In an earlier analysis of about 600 of the donors, most TCR beta V segments appeared in productive rearrangements about 87% or about 30% of the time, broadly matching IMGT annotations. The classifier was reported to diagnose cytomegalovirus status with high specificity and sensitivity in both the original and validation cohorts. A later analysis associated about 17,000 TCR beta sequences with specific HLA alleles at a false discovery rate of 0.05. In the study, around 150 TCR beta chains were listed as associated with cytomegalovirus. Linkage disequilibrium might explain the correlated functional status among segregating V segments, but an unknown experimental factor could not be ruled out. According to a later analysis, most CMV-associated TCR beta chains appeared to be HLA-restricted, and the HLA associations seemed to be driven largely by CMV exposure. An association between a missense DCLRE1C variant and V-gene and J-gene trimming of TCR beta chains was found in a later genetic analysis and replicated in an independent cohort. The authors suggested that the approach could potentially be generalized to other disease states and immunological phenotypes. Because HLA typing was unavailable for some donors at each locus, only the typed subset was used in association tests. The cohort was sequenced for TCR beta chains only, and without alpha or paired-chain data the features that could be detected were limited. In a later analysis, HLA-associated TCR beta chains were found to be more clonally expanded and to have lower generation probabilities than equally common non-associated chains. Because the 87-base-pair reads could not distinguish some IMGT-functional V segments, including TRBV6-2 and TRBV6-3, those segments were excluded. Presence/absence analyses assumed roughly uniform sequencing depth across donors, an assumption that may not hold. CMV serostatus was the only immune exposure information available for the cohort. A later genetic analysis reported fewer N-insertions in productive TCRs among donors in an Asian-associated ancestry cluster than the approximately 700-donor mean. According to a later analysis, TCR association rates differed among HLA loci, with DRB1 alleles showing the most associated TCRs and HLA-C alleles showing the fewest.

This clone was counted a few times. Its antigen remains undetermined. The sample holds no much larger clone one base away, and base qualities are not on file. The receptor library was made with the immunoSEQ multiplex PCR assay. The multiplex PCR relied on a mix of 60 forward primers for TCR Vbeta segments and 13 reverse primers for TCR Jbeta segments. A multiplex PCR assay on genomic DNA amplified the CDR3 region of rearranged TCR beta genes. The amplified TCR beta libraries were sequenced on the Illumina HiSeq System as 87-base-pair reads. The paper's processing steps were these. In a later analysis, tens of millions of unique TCR beta chains were counted across the approximately 620 repertoires, and roughly 10 million of these chains were shared by at least two donors. To remove PCR and sequencing errors, raw reads were error-corrected and collapsed into unique sequences using a nearest-neighbor algorithm that merged closely related sequences. CDR3 sequences were aligned to IMGT reference sequences to assign V, D and J gene segments. For a sequence to be retained, a match of at least six nucleotides to both a V gene segment and a J gene segment was required. Rearrangements were classified as productive when the CDR3 lacked stop codons and remained in frame with V and J, and all other rearrangements were classified as non-productive. Following IMGT convention, CDR3 was defined as the stretch from the second conserved V-encoded cysteine to the conserved J-encoded phenylalanine. In an earlier analysis of around 570 of the donors, sequences lacking an unambiguous match to a single V gene segment were excluded. In an earlier analysis of some 590 of the donors, V segments were called functional above 56.7% productive rearrangements and were called segregating when the between-donor standard deviation exceeded 5%. A statistical classification framework was built for diagnosing cytomegalovirus status from the catalog of TCR beta chain sequences. V and J gene assignment, in a later analysis, came from comparing TCR nucleotide sequences with IMGT/GENE-DB human TR gene sequences. Using the TCRdist pipeline, a later analysis assigned CDR3 sequences along with most-parsimonious VDJ recombination scenarios. A later analysis defined each TCR beta chain by its CDR3 amino acid sequence plus V-gene family, and excluded reads lacking a unique V-gene family. As a way to deal with suspected cross-contamination and a sequencing artifact, a later analysis dropped over 550 nucleotide sequences that were highly shared and had low generation probability. In a later analysis, a clonal expansion index was calculated for each public chain from normalized within-repertoire ranks of inferred template counts. In a later analysis, generation probabilities were computed using a VDJ recombination model fitted to out-of-frame rearrangements, and the results were checked against IGoR. In a later analysis, TCR-TCR, TCR-HLA and TCR-CMV co-occurrence was scored with hypergeometric tests, and a repertoire-size bias correction was applied to TCR pairs. A later analysis estimated false discovery rates by permuting HLA or CMV assignments 20 times. In a later analysis, co-occurring TCRs were grouped with DBSCAN, and TCRdist sequence similarity was added when clustering was performed within HLA-allele-positive subsets. Repertoires with fewer than 30,000 or more than 120,000 public chains, plus five repertoires with anomalous nucleotide sharing, were excluded from co-occurrence clustering. The immuneACCESS repertoire file appears here via TCRdb, limited to in-frame rearrangements. These files lack a portion of the clones; in checked studies, under half of the deficit traces to unresolved V genes, and the cause of the others is not known. The D gene and trimming were derived from the DNA, and the V and J assignments and clone size from that table. This sample gives roughly 93,000 clones in total; about 81% of them show up just once. The ten most abundant clones make up approximately 9.9% of the sample.

From its cysteine to its phenylalanine, the CDR3 spans 15 amino acids. Left in the record is the CDR3 DNA by itself, 45 bases read in frame from the first base. A distance of 13 bases separates the germline ends of V and J, which lose 1 base and 7 bases respectively. CDR1 SEHNR and CDR2 FQNEAQ were looked up in the germline V gene (reference sequence). The cohort consisted of more than 650 healthy bone marrow donors. At the time of sampling, every cohort member was nominally healthy, though immune exposures that went unrecorded were likely present. The donor tested CMV seropositive and was one of the 289 seropositive cohort members. Each donor provided a peripheral blood sample, and peripheral blood mononuclear cells were used for TCR beta sequencing. The Qiagen DNeasy Blood Extraction Kit was used to extract genomic DNA from the blood cell samples.

This receptor was taken from a man aged 18 to 30 in good health and CMV-seropositive. In this chain, TRBV7-9 is recombined with TRBJ1-4; the D gene cannot be resolved reliably. Material: PBMCs. The nucleotide sequence is TGTGCCAGCAGCTTAGGCGGAGCGGTGGGTGAAAAACTGTTTTTT. This gives the protein CASSLGGAVGEKLFF. With the rest looked up from the reference TRBV7-9 and TRBJ1-4 genes rather than sequenced, the full variable domain is DTGVSQNPRHKITKRGQNVTFRCDPISEHNRLYWYRQTLGQGPEFLTYFQNEAQLEKSRLLSDRFSAERPKGSFSTLEIQRTEQGDSAMYLCASSLGGAVGEKLFFGSGTQLSVL.